The 27 T cell receptor beta chains presented below share a single source sample, sequenced in a study of human T cells and chemical hapten exposure. TCRdb reprocessed the RACE reads with MiXCR, giving one entry per CDR3 protein. The sample holds a few hundred thousand distinct CDR3 sequences, about 5% seen once. Described time point: pre-sensitization, week 0. Stated treatment: therapeutic diphenylcyclopropenone sensitization with weekly scalp DPC. Source: whole blood, taken in connection with sensitization to the hapten diphenylcyclopropenone (DPC). These receptors all stem from a woman between 18 and 29 years old with alopecia areata. Some clones in this sample may be carry-over from other donors' samples.

The chain uses TRBV11-3 and TRBJ2-3, with 10 bases identical to TRBD1. CDR1 and CDR2 from the germline V gene are SGHNT and YENEEA. Germline trimming cut 4 bases from V and 4 bases from J; bases unmatched to any gene: 5. The CDR3 sequence is 15 residues long. The CDR3 DNA reads TGTGCCAGCAGCTCGCGGACAGGGGGTGCAGATACGCAGTATTTT. Amino acids: CASSSRTGGADTQYF.

This clonotype has a handful of counts. V gene TRBV2 combines with J gene TRBJ1-2; TRBD1 is a possible D gene (6 bases). The V end was cut by 2 bases, the J end by 4 bases, with 11 bases between. Germline assignment: CDR1 SNHLY and CDR2 FYNNEI. The CDR3 is made up of 14 amino acids. DNA for the CDR3: TGTGCCAGCAGTGAAATAACAGGGAGCTATGGCTACACCTTC. This translates into CASSEITGSYGYTF.

This clonotype was picked up a small number of times. The rearrangement joins TRBV9 to TRBJ2-2, with D hard to call. The CDR3 contains 17 residues. Germline assignment: CDR1 SGDLS and CDR2 YYNGEE. Trimming left V 0 bases short and J 6 bases short, with 18 bases between. The CDR3 protein is CASSVALLGSGAGELFF. The DNA for the CDR3 is TGTGCCAGCAGCGTAGCTCTACTGGGCAGTGGGGCCGGGGAGCTGTTTTTT. Complete variable domain (other parts from reference TRBV9 and TRBJ2-2): DSGVTQTPKHLITATGQRVTLRCSPRSGDLSVYWYQQSLDQGLQFLIQYYNGEERAKGNILERFSAQQFPDLHSELNLSSLELGDSALYFCASSVALLGSGAGELFFGEGSRLTVL.

In this sample, this clonotype turned up a few times. J is TRBJ2-5 and V is TRBV5-1; the D gene is possibly TRBD1 (6 bases). The CDR3 loop spans 15 amino acids. V was shortened by 0 bases and J by 4 bases, with 13 bases between the two germline ends. The germline V gene encodes CDR1 SGHRS and CDR2 YFSETQ. The CDR3 DNA is TGCGCCAGCAGCTTGGCCGCCACAGGGTTAGAGACCCAGTACTTC. Translation gives CASSLAATGLETQYF.

Only a few counts were recorded for this clonotype. The chain has TRBV7-2 and TRBJ1-5; no clear D. CDR1 and CDR2 from the germline V gene are SGHTA and FQGNSA. The CDR3 contains 14 residues. Trimming shortened V by 6 bases and J by 0 bases, and 9 bases separated the two germline ends. The CDR3 reads CASRNPGSNQPQHF. The CDR3 DNA follows: TGTGCCAGCAGGAACCCAGGTAGCAATCAGCCCCAGCATTTT.

This clonotype was detected ten times or more. The chain carries TRBV4-1 and TRBJ2-7; D unclear. There are 14 residues in the CDR3. The ends were cut back, 3 bases at V and 0 bases at J, with 9 bases in the middle. Germline V gene data show CDR1 as MGHRA and CDR2 as YSYEKL. CDR3 loop: CASSQLTDSYEQYF. The CDR3 DNA reads as TGCGCCAGCAGCCAGCTCACAGACTCCTACGAGCAGTACTTC.

This clonotype was observed at least ten times. This chain connects TRBV6-5 to TRBJ1-1, with D unresolved. From germline, CDR1 is MNHEY and CDR2 SVGAGI. Trimming cost V 2 bases and J 1 base, with 8 bases left between them. The CDR3 runs 14 residues. The CDR3 DNA reads TGTGCCAGCAGTTACGGGGTCACGAACACTGAAGCTTTCTTT. Its translation is CASSYGVTNTEAFF.

In this sample, this clonotype turned up a few times. This chain connects TRBV28 to TRBJ2-4, with D tentatively TRBD1 (5 bases). Germline CDR1 and CDR2: MDHEN and SYDVKM. Trimming took off 3 bases at V and 1 base at J, with 16 bases between the two ends. This CDR3 has 17 residues. CDR3 protein: CASSFGSQGWAKNIQYF. The CDR3 DNA is TGTGCCAGCAGTTTCGGTAGCCAGGGATGGGCCAAAAACATTCAGTACTTC.

This clonotype has more than one count but fewer than ten. The chain couples TRBV7-9 to TRBJ1-4, with TRBD1 matching over 8 bases. Germline values: CDR1 SEHNR, CDR2 FQNEAQ (reference sequence). Losses at the gene ends were 8 bases for V and 8 bases for J; bases not matched to a gene: 13. The CDR3 consists of 15 residues. The CDR3 region has the DNA TGTGCCAGCTTGCCTCCCGGGACAGGTTTGGAAAAACTGTTTTTT. This gives the protein CASLPPGTGLEKLFF. Combining the CDR3 with reference TRBV7-9 and TRBJ1-4 gives the whole variable domain DTGVSQNPRHKITKRGQNVTFRCDPISEHNRLYWYRQTLGQGPEFLTYFQNEAQLEKSRLLSDRFSAERPKGSFSTLEIQRTEQGDSAMYLCASLPPGTGLEKLFFGSGTQLSVL.

The V gene is TRBV7-2, the J gene TRBJ2-5, with D possibly TRBD2 on 6 matching bases. V was clipped by 5 bases and J by 2 bases, with 12 bases between them. The CDR3 has 14 residues. Germline V gene data show CDR1 as SGHTA and CDR2 as FQGNSA. As DNA, the CDR3 is TGTGCCAGCAGCGAACTGGGACTGCAAGAGACCCAGTACTTC. It yields the protein CASSELGLQETQYF. Full variable domain (rest looked up from reference TRBV7-2 and TRBJ2-5): GAGVSQSPSNKVTEKGKDVELRCDPISGHTALYWYRQSLGQGLEFLIYFQGNSAPDKSGLPSDRFSAERTGGSVSTLTIQRTQQEDSAVYLCASSELGLQETQYFGPGTRLLVL.

This clonotype was seen repeatedly, ten times or more. The chain couples TRBV5-1 to TRBJ2-3; the D gene could be TRBD1 or TRBD2 (5 bases each). CDR3 length equals 13 residues. Trimming left V 5 bases short and J 9 bases short, with 16 bases between. In germline, CDR1 is SGHRS, CDR2 YFSETQ. The CDR3 bases are TGCGCCAGCAGTAATCGCCGGGGCCAGACGCAGTATTTT. It encodes CASSNRRGQTQYF.

In this sample, this clonotype turned up a few times. This chain connects TRBV6-1 to TRBJ1-1, with a possible D match to TRBD1 (6 bases). This CDR3 is built from 12 residues. V shed 3 bases and J shed 8 bases, with 10 bases lying between them. Germline CDR1 MNHNS, CDR2 SASEGT. Here the CDR3 reads CASSDKDREAFF. CDR3 DNA sequence: TGTGCCAGCAGTGACAAGGACAGAGAAGCTTTCTTT.

This clonotype was observed a few times. The chain links TRBV5-1 to TRBJ1-5, with a possible D match to TRBD1 (5 bases). V lost 0 bases, J lost 7 bases, and 11 bases lay in between. Germline CDR1 is SGHRS and CDR2 is YFSETQ. This CDR3 has 14 residues. CDR3 DNA: TGCGCCAGCAGCTTGGCGGGGGGAGGCCAGCCCCAGCATTTT. This translates into CASSLAGGGQPQHF.

Ten or more counts support this clonotype. The chain couples TRBV21-1 to TRBJ2-5; TRBD1 reflects the table's D call only, with no check against the DNA. TRBV21-1 is assigned pseudogene status. The CDR3 runs to 15 residues. The CDR3 DNA reads as TGTGCCAGCAGCAAAGGAACGGGGGGGCAAGAGACCCAGTACTTC. Amino acids: CASSKGTGGQETQYF.

The V call is TRBV19, the J call TRBJ1-2; D might be TRBD1 (5 bases). V was shortened by 4 bases and J by 5 bases, with 14 bases between the two germline ends. This CDR3 has 14 amino acids. CDR1 is LNHDA, CDR2 SQIVND, per germline (reference sequence). CDR3 loop: CASSNGGVLYGYTF. The DNA for the CDR3 is TGTGCCAGTAGTAACGGGGGTGTTCTGTATGGCTACACCTTC.

The chain's CDR3 is CASSQGLTSAGELFF. In DNA, the CDR3 is TGCGCCAGCAGCCAGGGCCTGACTAGTGCCGGGGAGCTGTTTTTT. V usage is TRBV4-3 and J usage is TRBJ2-2; perhaps TRBD2 as D (6 bases). V shed 3 bases and J shed 6 bases, with 14 bases lying between them. The CDR3 is made up of 15 amino acids. Germline V lookup: CDR1 LGHNA, CDR2 YSLEER.

This clonotype was seen a few times. The V gene is TRBV12-3 or TRBV12-4, the J gene TRBJ1-1; the D gene is possibly TRBD1 (5 bases). The CDR3 totals 14 residues. V was pared by 3 bases and J by 4 bases, with 12 bases between. The CDR3: CASSFLGVSTEAFF. The CDR3 region has the DNA TGTGCCAGCAGTTTTTTAGGGGTAAGCACTGAAGCTTTCTTT.

The chain carries TRBV5-1 and TRBJ2-1; 9 nucleotides align to TRBD2. CDR1 is SGHRS, CDR2 YFSETQ, per germline. CDR3 length: 12 residues. V gave up 4 bases and J gave up 14 bases; unmatched junction bases: 7. The CDR3 DNA follows: TGCGCCAGCAGCCTGGACGGGACTAGCAAGTTCTTC. Its protein product is CASSLDGTSKFF.

The chain uses TRBV6-6 and TRBJ1-1; no clear D gene. Germline CDR1 is MNHNY and CDR2 is SVGAGI (reference sequence). The CDR3 sequence is 15 residues long. With 7 bases removed from V and 7 bases from J, the gap between germline ends came to 22 bases. This CDR3 is CASITTEGRKLEAFF. The CDR3 DNA reads TGTGCCAGCATTACGACGGAGGGCCGGAAGCTTGAAGCTTTCTTT.

This clonotype came up a few times. This rearrangement joins TRBV9 to TRBJ1-2; D gene unclear. The CDR3 is 14 amino acids. Germline lookup yields CDR1 SGDLS and CDR2 YYNGEE. Trimming removed 0 bases from V and 4 bases from J, with 10 bases in between. For the CDR3, the DNA is TGTGCCAGCAGCGTAGAGCCAGGCCCCTATGGCTACACCTTC. Protein product: CASSVEPGPYGYTF.

This clonotype was observed at least ten times. The chain has TRBV28 and TRBJ2-3; tentatively, D is TRBD1 (6 bases). The CDR3 sequence is 14 residues long. Germline CDR1 MDHEN, CDR2 SYDVKM. Trimming took off 5 bases at V and 6 bases at J, with 15 bases between the two ends. CDR3 in DNA: TGTGCCAGCAGTCGGGACCCAGGGGTTGATACGCAGTATTTT. This translates into CASSRDPGVDTQYF.

There are many counts of this clonotype. The rearrangement joins TRBV7-2 to TRBJ2-3, with D unclear. Germline assignment: CDR1 SGHTA and CDR2 FQGNSA. This CDR3 is 13 amino acids long. With 2 bases removed from V and 2 bases from J, the gap between germline ends came to 5 bases. CDR3 DNA sequence: TGTGCCAGCAGCTTAATGGTCACAGATACGCAGTATTTT. Amino acids: CASSLMVTDTQYF.

This chain connects TRBV10-3 to TRBJ1-3; 11 nucleotides align to TRBD1. The V and J ends lost 8 bases and 7 bases, in that order; junction bases with no gene match: 4. Per the germline V gene, CDR1 is ENHRY and CDR2 is SYGVKD. There are 13 residues in the CDR3. As DNA, the CDR3 is TGTGCCATCGCTCGGGACAGGGGGAACACCATATATTTT. It yields the protein CAIARDRGNTIYF.

This clonotype was counted many times. This sequence joins TRBV10-3 and TRBJ1-6; 12 positions agree with TRBD1. The CDR3 spans 15 residues. The junction had 5 bases not matched to a gene; V was cut back by 5 bases and J by 9 bases. Germline CDR1 and CDR2: ENHRY and SYGVKD. For the CDR3, the DNA is TGTGCCATCAGTTCGGGACAGGGGGCGAGTTCACCCCTCCACTTT. It translates to CAISSGQGASSPLHF.

This clonotype was recorded many times. This sequence joins TRBV4-3 and TRBJ1-2; D not certain. CDR1 and CDR2 from the germline V gene are LGHNA and YSLEER. The V gene lost 4 bases and the J gene lost 1 base, with 7 bases spanning the gap. The CDR3 loop spans 13 amino acids. The CDR3 region has the DNA TGCGCCAGCAGCCCCGGGATTAACTATGGCTACACCTTC. It yields the protein CASSPGINYGYTF.

At least ten counts were recorded for this clonotype. This rearrangement joins TRBV9 to TRBJ2-7, with 9 positions matching TRBD1. This CDR3 has 15 amino acids. J gave up 2 bases and V 3 bases, and 6 bases lay outside the gene matches. Per the germline V gene, CDR1 is SGDLS and CDR2 is YYNGEE. CDR3 coding DNA: TGTGCCAGCAGCGCACAGACAGGGGGTCCCTACGAGCAGTACTTC. This encodes CASSAQTGGPYEQYF.

This clonotype was observed many times. The CDR3 DNA is TGTGCCAGCAGGGGGGGGCCCTATGGCTACACCTTC. This sequence encodes CASRGGPYGYTF. The chain has TRBV27 and TRBJ1-2; TRBD1 might be the D (6 bases). The CDR3 totals 12 residues. V dropped 6 bases and J dropped 4 bases, with 9 bases sitting between them. In germline, CDR1 is MNHEY, CDR2 SMNVEV (reference sequence).